This TCR beta chain originates from a study of cytomegalovirus exposure and HLA in healthy donors. Study context: The Caucasian-associated ancestry cluster contained 81% of the approximately 400 genotyped donors.

Trimming took 5 bases from V and 10 from J; bases not matched to a gene: 8. The V gene's germline CDR1 is SGHTA and CDR2 FQGTGA. This CDR3 contains 14 residues. With 60 Vbeta and 13 Jbeta primers, the PCR was carried out. The assay was immunoSEQ multiplex PCR, and TCRdb's table has in-frame clones only and misses some. The table lists 130,000 to 150,000 clones, just under 85% of them singletons. Turning to this clone: Its antigen is unknown.

The study's findings and limits: A likely sequencing artifact accounted for one observed cluster of highly shared sequence variants. Follow-up analysis later connected one missense variant in DCLRE1C with trimming of TCR beta V- and J-genes. At a 0.05 false discovery rate, a later analysis found over 15,000 TCR beta sequences to be associated with HLA alleles.

V is TRBV7-3 and J is TRBJ2-7; TRBD2 aligns across 13 bases. The sequence derives from a woman aged 60-75 years in good health and CMV-seropositive. The sequenced material came from PBMCs. CDR3 in amino acids: CASSPGLAGERQYF. CDR3 in DNA: TGTGCCAGCAGCCCAGGACTAGCGGGAGAACGCCAGTACTTC.